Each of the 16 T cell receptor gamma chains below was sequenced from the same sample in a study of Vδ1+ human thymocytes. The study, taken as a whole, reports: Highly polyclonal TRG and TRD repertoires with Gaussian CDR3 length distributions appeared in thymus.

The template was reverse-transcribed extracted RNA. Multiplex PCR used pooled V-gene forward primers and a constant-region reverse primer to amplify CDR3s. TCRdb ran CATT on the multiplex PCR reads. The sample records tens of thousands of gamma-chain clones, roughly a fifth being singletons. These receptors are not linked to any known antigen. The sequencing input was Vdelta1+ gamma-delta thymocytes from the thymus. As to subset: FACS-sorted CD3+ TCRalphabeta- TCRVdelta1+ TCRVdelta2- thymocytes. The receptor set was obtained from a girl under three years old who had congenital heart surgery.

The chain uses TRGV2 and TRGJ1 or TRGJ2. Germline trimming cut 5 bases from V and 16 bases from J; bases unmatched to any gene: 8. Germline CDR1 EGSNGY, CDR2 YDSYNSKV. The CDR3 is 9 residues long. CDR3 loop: CATWGKALF. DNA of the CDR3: TGTGCCACCTGGGGCAAGGCTCTCTTT.

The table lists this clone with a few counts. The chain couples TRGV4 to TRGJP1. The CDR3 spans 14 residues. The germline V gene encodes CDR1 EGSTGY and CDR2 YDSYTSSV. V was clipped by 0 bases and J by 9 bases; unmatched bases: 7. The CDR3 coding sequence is TGTGCCACCTGGGATGGGCCCGAGCGTTGGTTCAAGATATTT. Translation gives CATWDGPERWFKIF.

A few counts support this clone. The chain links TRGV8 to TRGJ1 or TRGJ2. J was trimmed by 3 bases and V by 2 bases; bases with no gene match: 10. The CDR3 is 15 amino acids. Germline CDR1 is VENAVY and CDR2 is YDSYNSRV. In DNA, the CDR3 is TGTGCCACCTGGGATAAATCGAATTGTTATTATAAGAAACTCTTT. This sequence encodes CATWDKSNCYYKKLF.

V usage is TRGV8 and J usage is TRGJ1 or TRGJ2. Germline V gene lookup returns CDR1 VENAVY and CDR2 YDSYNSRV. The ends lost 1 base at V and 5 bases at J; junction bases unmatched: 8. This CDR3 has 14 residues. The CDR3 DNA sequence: TGTGCCACCTGGGATAGAGGCGGTAATTATAAGAAACTCTTT. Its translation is CATWDRGGNYKKLF.

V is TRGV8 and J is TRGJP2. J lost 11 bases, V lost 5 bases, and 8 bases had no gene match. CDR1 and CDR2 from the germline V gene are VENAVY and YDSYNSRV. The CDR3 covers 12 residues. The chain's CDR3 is CATWGPSWIKTF. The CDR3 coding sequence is TGTGCCACCTGGGGGCCTTCATGGATCAAGACGTTT.

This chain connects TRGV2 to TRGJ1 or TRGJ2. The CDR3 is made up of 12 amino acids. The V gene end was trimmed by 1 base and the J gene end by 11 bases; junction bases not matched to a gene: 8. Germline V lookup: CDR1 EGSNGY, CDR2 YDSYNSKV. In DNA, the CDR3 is TGTGCCACCTGGGACGGCCCTGTCGAGAAACTCTTT. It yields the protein CATWDGPVEKLF.

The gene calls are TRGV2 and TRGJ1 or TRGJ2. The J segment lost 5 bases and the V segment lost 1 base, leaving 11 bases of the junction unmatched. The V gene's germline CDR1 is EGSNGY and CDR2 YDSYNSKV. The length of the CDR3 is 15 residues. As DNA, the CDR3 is TGTGCCACCTGGGACGGCCCGGCGGGGGATTATAAGAAACTCTTT. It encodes CATWDGPAGDYKKLF.

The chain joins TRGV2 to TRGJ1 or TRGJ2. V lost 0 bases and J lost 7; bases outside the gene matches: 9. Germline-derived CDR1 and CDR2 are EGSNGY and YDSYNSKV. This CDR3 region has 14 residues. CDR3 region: CATWDGRARYKKLF. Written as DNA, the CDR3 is TGTGCCACCTGGGACGGGCGAGCGAGGTATAAGAAACTCTTT.

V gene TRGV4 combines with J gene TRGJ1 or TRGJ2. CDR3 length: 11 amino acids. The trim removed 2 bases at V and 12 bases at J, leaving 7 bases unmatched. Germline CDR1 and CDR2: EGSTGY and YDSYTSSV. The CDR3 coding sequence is TGTGCCACCTGGGATGCATGTGGGAAACTCTTT. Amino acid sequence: CATWDACGKLF.

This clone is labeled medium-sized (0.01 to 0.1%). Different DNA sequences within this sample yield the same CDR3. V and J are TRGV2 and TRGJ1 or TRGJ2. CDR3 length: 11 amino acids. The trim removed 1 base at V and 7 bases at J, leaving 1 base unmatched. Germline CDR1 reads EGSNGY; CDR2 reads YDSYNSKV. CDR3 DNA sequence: TGTGCCACCTGGGACGGATATAAGAAACTCTTT. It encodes CATWDGYKKLF.

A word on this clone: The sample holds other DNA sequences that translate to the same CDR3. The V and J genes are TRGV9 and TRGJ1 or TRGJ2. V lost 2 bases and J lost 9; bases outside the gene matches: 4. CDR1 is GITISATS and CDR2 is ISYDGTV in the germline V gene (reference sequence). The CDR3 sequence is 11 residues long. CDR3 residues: CALWEGTKKLF. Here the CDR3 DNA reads TGTGCCTTGTGGGAGGGGACTAAGAAACTCTTT.

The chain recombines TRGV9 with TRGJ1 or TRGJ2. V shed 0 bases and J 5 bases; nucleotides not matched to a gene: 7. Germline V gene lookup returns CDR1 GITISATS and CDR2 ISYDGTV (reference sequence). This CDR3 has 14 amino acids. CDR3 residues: CALWEVQFNYKKLF. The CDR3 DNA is TGTGCCTTGTGGGAGGTGCAATTTAATTATAAGAAACTCTTT.

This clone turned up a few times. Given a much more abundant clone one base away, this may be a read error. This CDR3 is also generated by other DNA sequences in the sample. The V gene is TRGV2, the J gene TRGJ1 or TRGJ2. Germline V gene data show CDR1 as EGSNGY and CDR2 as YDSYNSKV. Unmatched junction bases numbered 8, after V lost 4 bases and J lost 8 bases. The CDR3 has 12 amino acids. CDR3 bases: TGTGCCACCTGGGATGGGCGCCATAAGAAACTCTTT. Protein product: CATWDGRHKKLF.

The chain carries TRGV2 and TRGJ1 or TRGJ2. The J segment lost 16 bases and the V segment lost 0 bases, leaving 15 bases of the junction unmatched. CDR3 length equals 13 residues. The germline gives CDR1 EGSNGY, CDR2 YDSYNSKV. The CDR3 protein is CATWDGPPPRNLF. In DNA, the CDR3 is TGTGCCACCTGGGACGGGCCTCCACCTAGGAATCTCTTT.

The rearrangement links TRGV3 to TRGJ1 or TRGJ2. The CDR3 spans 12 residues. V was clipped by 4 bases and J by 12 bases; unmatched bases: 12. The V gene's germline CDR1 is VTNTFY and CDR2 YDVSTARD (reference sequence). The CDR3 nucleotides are TGTGCCACCTGGGAAACCGGCGATGCGAAACTCTTT. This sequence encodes CATWETGDAKLF.

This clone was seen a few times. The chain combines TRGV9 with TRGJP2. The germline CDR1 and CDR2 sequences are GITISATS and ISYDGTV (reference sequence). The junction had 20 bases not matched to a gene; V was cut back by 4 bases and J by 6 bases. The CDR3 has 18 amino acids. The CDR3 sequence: CALWDSRPTRGGDWIKTF. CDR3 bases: TGTGCCTTGTGGGACTCCCGCCCGACGCGAGGGGGTGATTGGATCAAGACGTTT.